This T cell receptor beta chain is drawn from a study of blood T cell repertoires in COVID-19. Repertoires were generated with immunoSEQ multiplex PCR, while TCRdb's copy carries only in-frame clones and drops some. The top ten clones hold more than 7.5% of a sample with 180,000 or so clones, more than 75% of them seen once. The sample holds one count of this clone. Study members were between roughly 18 and 89 years old and lived in approximately 25 US regions. Allocation to cohorts depended on clinical history reported by the participants. The ends were cut back, 0 bases at V and 12 bases at J, with 16 bases in the middle. The CDR3 sequence is 14 residues long. CDR1 and CDR2 from the germline V gene are SGHRS and YFSETQ.

This receptor was taken from a woman in her twenties or thirties who had recovered from COVID-19. The sample taken for sequencing was PBMCs or T cells enriched from blood (not recorded which). The V gene is TRBV5-1, the J gene TRBJ2-1; perhaps TRBD2 as D (5 bases). CDR3 DNA sequence: TGCGCCAGCAGCTTGGAGGGCACTAGTTTTGTGCAGTTCTTC. It is translated as CASSLEGTSFVQFF.